The rows below give T cell receptor beta chains drawn from one sample of a study of blood T cell repertoires in COVID-19. Only in-frame clones appear in the TCRdb table, and some are missing; sequencing was by immunoSEQ multiplex PCR. Of around 150,000 clones detected, 84% appear once; the ten largest clones hold under 10%. The sample was peripheral blood. These receptors were obtained from a man aged 25-45 years with COVID-19, enrolled during active disease. CDR3s include the opening cysteine and the closing phenylalanine or tryptophan. The order of the fields is clone size, J gene, D gene, V gene, CDR3 protein, CDR3 DNA. D genes are given only for firm matches. A row's size may be missing; if present it is once, few, many or a size class.

NA,TRBJ1-1,NA,TRBV28,CASSLWRSTRGAFF,TGTGCCAGCAGTTTATGGCGCTCGACCCGCGGAGCTTTCTTT
NA,TRBJ2-2,NA,TRBV7-9,CASSPARAVTNTGELFF,TGTGCCAGCAGCCCGGCCAGGGCAGTCACTAACACCGGGGAGCTGTTTTTT
NA,TRBJ2-1,TRBD2,TRBV11-2,CASSSGHTGLADNEQFF,TGTGCCAGCAGCTCGGGACATACGGGACTAGCGGACAATGAGCAGTTCTTC
NA,TRBJ2-3,TRBD1,TRBV7-3,CASSLAGRGPSDTQYF,TGTGCCAGCAGCTTAGCTGGCAGGGGGCCGTCAGATACGCAGTATTTT
NA,TRBJ1-5,NA,TRBV6-5,CASSVETDQPQHF,TGTGCCAGCAGCGTGGAGACAGATCAGCCCCAGCATTTT
once,TRBJ1-5,NA,TRBV2,CASSAGEGAQPQHF,TGTGCCAGCAGTGCAGGGGAAGGTGCTCAGCCCCAGCATTTT
NA,TRBJ2-1,TRBD2,TRBV10-3,CAIMPGLAGGNEQFF,TGTGCCATCATGCCGGGACTAGCGGGAGGGAATGAGCAGTTCTTC
NA,TRBJ2-3,TRBD2,TRBV30,CAWRGLGVGTQYF,TGTGCCTGGAGGGGACTAGGAGTGGGTACGCAGTATTTT
NA,TRBJ2-7,TRBD1,TRBV18,CASSNRQGPYEQYF,TGTGCCAGCTCAAACCGACAGGGTCCCTACGAGCAGTACTTC
few,TRBJ2-5,TRBD2,TRBV2,CASSRTSGRGETQYF,TGTGCCAGCAGTCGGACTAGCGGGAGGGGGGAGACCCAGTACTTC
NA,TRBJ2-7,NA,TRBV14,CASRKLGNYEQYF,TGTGCCAGCAGGAAACTAGGTAACTACGAGCAGTACTTC
once,TRBJ1-1,TRBD1,TRBV2,CASSGQGAFEAFF,TGTGCCAGCAGCGGACAGGGGGCGTTTGAAGCTTTCTTT
NA,TRBJ2-3,TRBD2,TRBV5-1,CASSLTGLLYF,TGCGCCAGCAGTCTGACGGGACTACTGTATTTT
NA,TRBJ1-5,NA,TRBV25-1,CASSKPDQPQHF,TGTGCCAGCAGTAAGCCCGATCAGCCCCAGCATTTT
NA,TRBJ2-5,NA,TRBV15,CATSRDLSAGQETQYF,TGTGCCACCAGCAGAGATCTGTCTGCGGGTCAAGAGACCCAGTACTTC
NA,TRBJ1-5,NA,TRBV9,CASSAASSNQPQHF,TGTGCCAGCAGCGCCGCGTCTAGCAATCAGCCCCAGCATTTT
NA,TRBJ2-7,TRBD2,TRBV6-5,CASSPAASGYEQYF,TGTGCCAGCAGCCCGGCCGCTAGCGGCTACGAGCAGTACTTC
NA,TRBJ2-7,TRBD2,TRBV23-1,CASRRGGEQYF,TGCGCCAGCCGCCGGGGGGGCGAGCAGTACTTC
NA,TRBJ2-2,TRBD1,TRBV11-3,CASSSDRETGELFF,TGTGCCAGCAGCTCCGACAGGGAAACCGGGGAGCTGTTTTTT
NA,TRBJ2-7,TRBD1,TRBV18,CASSPNQGDGEQYF,TGTGCCAGCTCACCAAACCAGGGGGACGGGGAGCAGTACTTC
NA,TRBJ1-5,NA,TRBV28,CASSLSVGGQPQHF,TGTGCCAGCAGTTTATCCGTAGGAGGTCAGCCCCAGCATTTT
NA,TRBJ2-1,NA,TRBV5-4,CASQGQTYNEQFF,TGTGCCAGCCAAGGACAGACCTACAATGAGCAGTTCTTC
few,TRBJ1-1,NA,TRBV6-5,CASSPGVATEAFF,TGTGCCAGCAGCCCGGGCGTAGCGACTGAAGCTTTCTTT
NA,TRBJ1-6,NA,TRBV29-1,CSVAVSPYNSPLHF,TGCAGCGTTGCGGTGTCCCCTTATAATTCACCCCTCCACTTT
NA,TRBJ2-3,NA,TRBV21-1,CASSKTLAGVGKDTQYF,TGTGCCAGCAGCAAAACCTTAGCGGGAGTGGGTAAAGATACGCAGTATTTT
NA,TRBJ2-2,NA,TRBV6-5,CASSYLPRGNTGELFF,TGTGCCAGCAGTTACTTACCCAGGGGAAACACCGGGGAGCTGTTTTTT
few,TRBJ2-1,TRBD2,TRBV5-1,CASSYTLGLAGDNEQFF,TGCGCCAGCAGCTATACCTTGGGACTAGCGGGAGACAATGAGCAGTTCTTC
few,TRBJ2-2,TRBD2,TRBV5-4,CASRATSGRPTGELFF,TGTGCCAGCAGGGCGACTAGCGGGAGACCCACCGGGGAGCTGTTTTTT
once,TRBJ2-3,NA,TRBV5-4,CASSPDQGRADTQYF,TGTGCCAGCAGCCCGGATCAGGGAAGGGCAGATACGCAGTATTTT